The next 9 T cell receptor beta chains were all read from a single sample in a study of blood T cell repertoires in COVID-19. Libraries were prepared by immunoSEQ multiplex PCR; TCRdb keeps only in-frame clonotypes and omits some of them. The sample includes under 200,000 clones, around 74% of them seen just once. The sequencing sample was made of peripheral blood. These receptors were collected from a woman of 80 years or more with acute or convalescent COVID-19.

The chain couples TRBV28 to TRBJ2-7; tentative D call: TRBD2 (5 bases). CDR3 length: 14 amino acids. The germline gives CDR1 MDHEN, CDR2 SYDVKM. The ends were cut back, 7 bases at V and 0 bases at J, with 13 bases in the middle. The CDR3 is CASILDGLSYEQYF. CDR3 DNA sequence: TGTGCCAGCATCTTAGACGGACTCTCCTACGAGCAGTACTTC.

V is TRBV5-1 and J is TRBJ1-6; 8 bases align to TRBD1. V shed 2 bases and J 5 bases; nucleotides not matched to a gene: 3. Germline lookup yields CDR1 SGHRS and CDR2 YFSETQ. The length of the CDR3 is 15 residues. CDR3 protein: CASSFGDRNNSPLHF. CDR3 coding DNA: TGCGCCAGCAGCTTCGGGGACAGGAATAATTCACCCCTCCACTTT.

The sample holds a few counts of this clone. The genes are TRBV30 and TRBJ2-7; 9 nucleotides match TRBD1. The ends lost 0 bases at V and 2 bases at J; junction bases unmatched: 2. Germline CDR1 and CDR2: GTSNPN and SVGIG (reference sequence). This CDR3 is built from 14 residues. The CDR3 sequence: CAWSVGTGPYEQYF. CDR3 DNA sequence: TGTGCCTGGAGTGTCGGGACAGGGCCCTACGAGCAGTACTTC. The full variable domain, in which reference TRBV30 and TRBJ2-7 provide the parts outside the CDR3, is SQTIHQWPATLVQPVGSPLSLECTVEGTSNPNLYWYRQAAGRGLQLLFYSVGIGQISSEVPQNLSASRPQDRQFILSSKKLLLSDSGFYLCAWSVGTGPYEQYFGPGTRLTVT.

The sample holds one count of this clone. This sequence joins TRBV9 and TRBJ2-2; tentatively, D is TRBD1 (6 bases). Germline V gene lookup returns CDR1 SGDLS and CDR2 YYNGEE. The CDR3 loop spans 18 amino acids. V lost 0 bases and J lost 2, with 17 bases in between. DNA for the CDR3: TGTGCCAGCAGCGTAGGGTCAGGGGTGTCGATAAACACCGGGGAGCTGTTTTTT. This encodes CASSVGSGVSINTGELFF. The variable domain in full, completed from reference TRBV9 and TRBJ2-2, reads DSGVTQTPKHLITATGQRVTLRCSPRSGDLSVYWYQQSLDQGLQFLIQYYNGEERAKGNILERFSAQQFPDLHSELNLSSLELGDSALYFCASSVGSGVSINTGELFFGEGSRLTVL.

The genes are TRBV10-3 and TRBJ2-1; 8 bases map to TRBD2. Germline assignment: CDR1 ENHRY and CDR2 SYGVKD. V dropped 6 bases and J dropped 8; count of bases not matched to a gene: 3. The CDR3 is 12 amino acids. In nucleotides, the CDR3 is TGTGCCATCAGCGGACTAGCCGATGAGCAGTTCTTC. It encodes CAISGLADEQFF.

The chain joins TRBV30 to TRBJ2-5, with D possibly matching TRBD2 (5 bases). Germline-derived CDR1 and CDR2 are GTSNPN and SVGIG (reference sequence). This CDR3 spans 13 amino acids. Deletions cut 3 bases from V and 4 bases from J, with 12 bases between. CDR3 sequence (DNA): TGTGCCTGGAGCCGAGGGTTAGGAGAGACCCAGTACTTC. As protein: CAWSRGLGETQYF.

V and J are TRBV3-1 (or the pseudogene TRBV3-2) and TRBJ1-3, with D perhaps TRBD1 (6 bases). The CDR3 has 14 amino acids. The V and J ends lost 4 bases and 3 bases respectively, with 10 bases between them. Germline values: CDR1 LGHDT, CDR2 YNNKEL (reference sequence). The CDR3 protein is CASSLTGLGNTIYF. The CDR3, as DNA: TGTGCCAGCAGCCTAACAGGGCTTGGAAACACCATATATTTT.

This chain connects TRBV6-5 to TRBJ2-7; tentative D call: TRBD1 (7 bases). Germline V lookup: CDR1 MNHEY, CDR2 SVGAGI. CDR3 length: 14 residues. The germline V and J ends were trimmed by 6 bases and 2 bases, with 14 bases remaining between them. The CDR3: CASRGGQRPYEQYF. The CDR3, as DNA: TGTGCCAGCAGGGGGGGACAGCGGCCCTACGAGCAGTACTTC.

This clone was detected a few times. The sample has other DNA sequences that encode this CDR3 too. The rearrangement joins TRBV27 to TRBJ1-1; possibly TRBD1 for D (5 bases). The germline CDR1 and CDR2 sequences are MNHEY and SMNVEV (reference sequence). The CDR3 is 13 amino acids. The V end was cut by 3 bases, the J end by 0 bases, with 5 bases between. CDR3 residues: CASSLTVNTEAFF. The CDR3 region has the DNA TGTGCCAGCAGTTTGACAGTGAACACTGAAGCTTTCTTT.